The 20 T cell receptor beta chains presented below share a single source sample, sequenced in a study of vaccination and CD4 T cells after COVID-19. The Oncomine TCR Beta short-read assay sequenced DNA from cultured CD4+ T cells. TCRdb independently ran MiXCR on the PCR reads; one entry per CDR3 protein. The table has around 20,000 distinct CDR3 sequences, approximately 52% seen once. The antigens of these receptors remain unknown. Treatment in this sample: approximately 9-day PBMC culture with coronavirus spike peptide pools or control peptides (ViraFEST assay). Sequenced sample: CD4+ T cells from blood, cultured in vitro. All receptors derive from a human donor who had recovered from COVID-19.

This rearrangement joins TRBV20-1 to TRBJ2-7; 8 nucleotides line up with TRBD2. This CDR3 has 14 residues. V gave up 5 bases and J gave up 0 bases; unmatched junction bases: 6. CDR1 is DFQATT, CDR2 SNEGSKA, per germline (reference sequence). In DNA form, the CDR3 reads TGCAGTGCTGACCTAGCGGGTCTCTCCTACGAGCAGTACTTC. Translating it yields CSADLAGLSYEQYF.

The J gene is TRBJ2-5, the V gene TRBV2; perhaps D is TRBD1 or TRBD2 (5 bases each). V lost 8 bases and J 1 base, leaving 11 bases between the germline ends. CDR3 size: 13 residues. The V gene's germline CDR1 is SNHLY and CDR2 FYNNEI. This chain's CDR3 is CASGGQGQETQYF. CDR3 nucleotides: TGTGCCAGCGGCGGGCAGGGCCAAGAGACCCAGTACTTC. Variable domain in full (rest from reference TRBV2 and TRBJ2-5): EPEVTQTPSHQVTQMGQEVILRCVPISNHLYFYWYRQILGQKVEFLVSFYNNEISEKSEIFDDQFSVERPDGSNFTLKIRSTKLEDSAMYFCASGGQGQETQYFGPGTRLLVL.

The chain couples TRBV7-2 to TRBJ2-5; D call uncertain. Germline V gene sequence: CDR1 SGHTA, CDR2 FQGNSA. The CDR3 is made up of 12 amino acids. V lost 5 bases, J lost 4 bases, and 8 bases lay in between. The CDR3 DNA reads TGTGCCAGCAGCCCCCTCCGAGAGACCCAGTACTTC. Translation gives CASSPLRETQYF.

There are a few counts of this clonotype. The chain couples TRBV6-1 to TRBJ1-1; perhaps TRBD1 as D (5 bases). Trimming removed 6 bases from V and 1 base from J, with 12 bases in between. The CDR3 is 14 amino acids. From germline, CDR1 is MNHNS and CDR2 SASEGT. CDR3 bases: TGTGCCAGCAGGCTACAGGTCTCGAACACTGAAGCTTTCTTT. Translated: CASRLQVSNTEAFF.

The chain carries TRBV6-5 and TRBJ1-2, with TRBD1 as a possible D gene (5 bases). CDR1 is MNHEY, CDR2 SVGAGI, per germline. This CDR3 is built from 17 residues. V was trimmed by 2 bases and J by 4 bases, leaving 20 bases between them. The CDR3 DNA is TGTGCCAGCAGTTACCCCACAGGCTCTAACAATCGCTATGGCTACACCTTC. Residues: CASSYPTGSNNRYGYTF.

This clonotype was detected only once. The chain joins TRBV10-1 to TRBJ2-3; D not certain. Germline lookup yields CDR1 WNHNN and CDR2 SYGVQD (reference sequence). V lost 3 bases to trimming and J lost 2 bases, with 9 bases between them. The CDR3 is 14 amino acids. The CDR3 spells CASSDKDPTDTQYF. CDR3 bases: TGCGCCAGCAGTGATAAGGACCCCACAGATACGCAGTATTTT.

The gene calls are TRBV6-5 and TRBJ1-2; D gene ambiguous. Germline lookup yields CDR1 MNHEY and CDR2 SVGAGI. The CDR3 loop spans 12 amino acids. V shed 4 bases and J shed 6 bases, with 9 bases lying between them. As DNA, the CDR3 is TGTGCCAGCAGTTCCCAAGGGAATGGCTACACCTTC. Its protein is CASSSQGNGYTF.

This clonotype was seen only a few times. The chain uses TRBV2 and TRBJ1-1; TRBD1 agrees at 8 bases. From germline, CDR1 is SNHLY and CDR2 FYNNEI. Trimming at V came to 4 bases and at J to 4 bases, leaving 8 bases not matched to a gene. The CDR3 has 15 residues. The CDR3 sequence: CASSAVTGAGTEAFF. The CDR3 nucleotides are TGTGCCAGCAGTGCGGTGACAGGGGCTGGCACTGAAGCTTTCTTT. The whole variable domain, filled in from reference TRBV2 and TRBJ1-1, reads EPEVTQTPSHQVTQMGQEVILRCVPISNHLYFYWYRQILGQKVEFLVSFYNNEISEKSEIFDDQFSVERPDGSNFTLKIRSTKLEDSAMYFCASSAVTGAGTEAFFGQGTRLTVV.

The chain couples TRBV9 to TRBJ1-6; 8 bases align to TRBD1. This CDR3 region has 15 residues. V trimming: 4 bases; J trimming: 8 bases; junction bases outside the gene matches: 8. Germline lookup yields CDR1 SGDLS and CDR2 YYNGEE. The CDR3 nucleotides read TGTGCCAGCAGCCCGCGGACAGGGCCTTATTCACCCCTCCACTTT. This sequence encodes CASSPRTGPYSPLHF.

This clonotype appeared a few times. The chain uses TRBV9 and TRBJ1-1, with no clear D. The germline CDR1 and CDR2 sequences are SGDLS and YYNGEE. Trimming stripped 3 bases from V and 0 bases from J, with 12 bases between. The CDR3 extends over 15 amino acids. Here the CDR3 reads CASSAQGMMNTEAFF. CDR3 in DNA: TGTGCCAGCAGCGCCCAAGGGATGATGAACACTGAAGCTTTCTTT. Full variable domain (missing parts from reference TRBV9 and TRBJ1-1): DSGVTQTPKHLITATGQRVTLRCSPRSGDLSVYWYQQSLDQGLQFLIQYYNGEERAKGNILERFSAQQFPDLHSELNLSSLELGDSALYFCASSAQGMMNTEAFFGQGTRLTVV.

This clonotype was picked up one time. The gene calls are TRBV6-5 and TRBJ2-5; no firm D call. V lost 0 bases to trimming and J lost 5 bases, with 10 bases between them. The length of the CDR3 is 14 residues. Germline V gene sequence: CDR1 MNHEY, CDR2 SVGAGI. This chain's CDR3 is CASSYSTPRETQYF. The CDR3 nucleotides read TGTGCCAGCAGTTACTCGACGCCACGGGAGACCCAGTACTTC.

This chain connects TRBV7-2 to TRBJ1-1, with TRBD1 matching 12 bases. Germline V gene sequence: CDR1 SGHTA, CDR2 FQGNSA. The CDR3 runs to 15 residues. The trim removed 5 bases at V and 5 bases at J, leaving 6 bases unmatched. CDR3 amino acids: CASSRDRGRGTEAFF. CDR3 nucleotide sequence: TGTGCCAGCAGCAGGGACAGGGGGCGCGGGACTGAAGCTTTCTTT.

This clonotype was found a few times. In DNA, the CDR3 is TGTGCCAGTACAGGTAATATCGGGCAGCAGTTCTTC. It codes for CASTGNIGQQFF. V usage is TRBV6-1 and J usage is TRBJ2-1, with a possible D match to TRBD1 (5 bases). V was trimmed by 9 bases and J by 11 bases, leaving 17 bases between them. Looked up from germline, CDR1 is MNHNS and CDR2 is SASEGT. The CDR3 has 12 amino acids.

CDR3 sequence: CASSPMELNTEAFF. The CDR3, as DNA: TGTGCCAGCTCACCAATGGAGTTGAACACTGAAGCTTTCTTT. The chain carries TRBV18 and TRBJ1-1; D ambiguous. Germline CDR1 is KGHSH and CDR2 is LQKENI. CDR3 length equals 14 residues. V lost 2 bases and J 0 bases, leaving 7 bases between the germline ends.

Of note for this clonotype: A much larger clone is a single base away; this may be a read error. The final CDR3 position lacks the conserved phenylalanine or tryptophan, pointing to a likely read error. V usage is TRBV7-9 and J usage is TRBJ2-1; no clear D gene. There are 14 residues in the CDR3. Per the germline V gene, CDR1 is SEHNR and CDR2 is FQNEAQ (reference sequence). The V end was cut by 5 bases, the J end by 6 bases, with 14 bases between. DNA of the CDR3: TGTGCCAGCAGCCCTCTCGCGCTGATCAATGAGCAGTTCTCC. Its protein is CASSPLALINEQFS.

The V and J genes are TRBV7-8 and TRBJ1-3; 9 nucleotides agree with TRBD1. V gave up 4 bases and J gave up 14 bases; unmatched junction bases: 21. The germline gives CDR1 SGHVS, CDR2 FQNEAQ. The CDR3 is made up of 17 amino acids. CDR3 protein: CASSSDVPGQGSRPLYF. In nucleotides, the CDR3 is TGTGCCAGCAGCTCCGACGTCCCGGGACAGGGCTCACGTCCCCTATATTTT.

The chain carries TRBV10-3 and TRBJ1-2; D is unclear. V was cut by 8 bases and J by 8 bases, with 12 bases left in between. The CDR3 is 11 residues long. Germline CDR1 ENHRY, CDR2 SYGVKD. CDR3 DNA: TGTGCCATCCGGACGGATAGAGGCTACACCTTC. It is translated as CAIRTDRGYTF.

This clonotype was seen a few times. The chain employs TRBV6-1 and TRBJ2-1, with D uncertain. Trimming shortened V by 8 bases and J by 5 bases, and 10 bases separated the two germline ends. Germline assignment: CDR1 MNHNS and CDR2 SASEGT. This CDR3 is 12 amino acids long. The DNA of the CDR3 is TGTGCCAGCCGGCAGCCCAACAATGAGCAGTTCTTC. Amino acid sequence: CASRQPNNEQFF.

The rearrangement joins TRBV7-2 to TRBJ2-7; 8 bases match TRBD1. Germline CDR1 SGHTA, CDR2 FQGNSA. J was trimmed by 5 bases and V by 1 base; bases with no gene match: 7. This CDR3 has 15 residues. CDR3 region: CASSLVGGQANEQYF. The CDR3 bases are TGTGCCAGCAGCTTAGTAGGGGGACAGGCCAACGAGCAGTACTTC. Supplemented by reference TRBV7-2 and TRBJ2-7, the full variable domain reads GAGVSQSPSNKVTEKGKDVELRCDPISGHTALYWYRQSLGQGLEFLIYFQGNSAPDKSGLPSDRFSAERTGGSVSTLTIQRTQQEDSAVYLCASSLVGGQANEQYFGPGTRLTVT.

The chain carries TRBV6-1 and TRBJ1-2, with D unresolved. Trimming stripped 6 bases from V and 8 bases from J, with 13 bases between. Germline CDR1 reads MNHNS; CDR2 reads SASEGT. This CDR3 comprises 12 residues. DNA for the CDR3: TGTGCCAGCAGCAAAACTACGGGAGGCTACACCTTC. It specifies CASSKTTGGYTF.